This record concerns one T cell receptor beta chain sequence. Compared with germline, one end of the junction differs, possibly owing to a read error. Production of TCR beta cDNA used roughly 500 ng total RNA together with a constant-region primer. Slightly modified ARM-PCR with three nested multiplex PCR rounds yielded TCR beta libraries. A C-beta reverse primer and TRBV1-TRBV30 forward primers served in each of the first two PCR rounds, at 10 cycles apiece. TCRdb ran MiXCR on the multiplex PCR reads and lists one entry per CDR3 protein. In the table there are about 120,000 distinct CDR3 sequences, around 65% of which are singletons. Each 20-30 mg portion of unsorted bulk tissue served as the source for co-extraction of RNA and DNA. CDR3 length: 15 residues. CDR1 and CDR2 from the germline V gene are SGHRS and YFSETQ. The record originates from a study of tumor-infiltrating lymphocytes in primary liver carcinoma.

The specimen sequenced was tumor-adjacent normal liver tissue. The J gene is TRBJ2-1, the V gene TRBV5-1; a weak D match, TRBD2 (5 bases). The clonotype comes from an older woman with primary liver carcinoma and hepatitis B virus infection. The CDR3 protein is CASSLGWESSDEQFF. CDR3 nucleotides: TGCGCCAGTAGCTTGGGGTGGGAGTCCTCCGATGAGCAGTTCTTC.